This is a list of T cell receptor beta chains from one sample in a study of blood T cell repertoires in COVID-19. Data came from immunoSEQ multiplex PCR; TCRdb stores just in-frame clones and leaves some out. The data show roughly 140,000 clones, with approximately 86% seen just once and around 5% held by the top ten. Input material: peripheral blood. Every receptor here comes from a human donor in a cohort sampled during active COVID-19. The CDR3 runs from the conserved cysteine through the conserved F or W. A D gene is named only where the DNA matches it firmly. For some rows the clone size is stated as once, few or many, or as a class when expanded; others skip it.

J	size	D	V	length	DNA	CDR3
TRBJ1-2	-	-	TRBV7-9	17	TGTGCCAGCAGCTTAGACATCGTACAGCCCGAGTCGGATGGCTACACCTTC	CASSLDIVQPESDGYTF
TRBJ2-7	-	TRBD2	TRBV10-2	17	TGCGCCAGCAGCCCGGGGCTAGCGGGAGTGAGCTCCTACGAGCAGTACTTC	CASSPGLAGVSSYEQYF
TRBJ2-1	-	TRBD1	TRBV27	16	TGTGCCAGCAGTTCCCGGGACAGGGGTCTTTTCAATGAGCAGTTCTTC	CASSSRDRGLFNEQFF
TRBJ2-1	few	TRBD2	TRBV6-2/TRBV6-3	17	TGTGCCAGCAGTTACTCGTCGGCTAGCGGGGTATACAATGAGCAGTTCTTC	CASSYSSASGVYNEQFF
TRBJ2-3	-	-	TRBV15	17	TGTGCCACCAGCAGACGCTCGGGCTCTAGCGCCGGTGATACGCAGTATTTT	CATSRRSGSSAGDTQYF
TRBJ2-4	-	-	TRBV5-1	16	TGCGCCAGCAGCTTGAAGATCGGGGAAGCCAAAAACATTCAGTACTTC	CASSLKIGEAKNIQYF
TRBJ2-1	-	-	TRBV6-1	13	TGTGCCAGCAGTGAAGCCAGGGTTGATGAGCAGTTCTTC	CASSEARVDEQFF
TRBJ1-2	many	-	TRBV27	12	TGTGCCAGCAGTTCTCGGGACTATGGCTACACCTTC	CASSSRDYGYTF
TRBJ2-6	-	-	TRBV6-1	16	TGTGCCAGCAGTGATTTTAGGGGATCTGGGGCCAACGTCCTGACTTTC	CASSDFRGSGANVLTF
TRBJ2-7	-	-	TRBV18	13	TGTGCCAGCTCGGACGACTACCCCTACGAGCAGTACTTC	CASSDDYPYEQYF
TRBJ1-5	-	-	TRBV19	16	TGTGCCAGTAGTATCCAGGGGACGGCGCGGTCACAGCCCCAGCATTTT	CASSIQGTARSQPQHF
TRBJ2-7	-	-	TRBV2	14	TGTGCCAGCAGAGAGGGGGGACTATCCTACGAGCAGTACTTC	CASREGGLSYEQYF
TRBJ1-3	few	-	TRBV11-2	16	TGTGCCAGCAGCCCGGGGGGGTTGGGGTCTGGAAACACCATATATTTT	CASSPGGLGSGNTIYF
TRBJ2-1	-	TRBD2	TRBV13	15	TGTGCCAGCAGCCTAACTAGCGGGAGGCCCAATGAGCAGTTCTTC	CASSLTSGRPNEQFF
TRBJ2-1	few	TRBD2	TRBV29-1	12	TGCAGCGTTCTGGGGGGGGACAATGAGCAGTTCTTC	CSVLGGDNEQFF
TRBJ2-1	-	TRBD2	TRBV5-1	16	TGCGCCAGCAGCATTGGGACTAGAGTTGCCTACAATGAGCAGTTCTTC	CASSIGTRVAYNEQFF
TRBJ2-1	many	TRBD2	TRBV6-5	15	TGTGCCAGCAGTCCCACCGGGACTAGCTACCATGAGCAGTTCTTC	CASSPTGTSYHEQFF
TRBJ2-3	-	-	TRBV12-2	17	TGTGCAAGTCGCTTAAAGTCGGAACAGTTGCATACAGATACGCAGTATTTT	CASRLKSEQLHTDTQYF
TRBJ2-3	-	TRBD2	TRBV13	19	TGTGCCAGCAGCTTACCACTCGGACTAGCGGGAGGTATTGCAGATACGCAGTATTTT	CASSLPLGLAGGIADTQYF
TRBJ2-3	-	TRBD1	TRBV28	14	TGTGCCAGCAGTTTATCAGGGGGCAAGGGGTCGCAGTATTTT	CASSLSGGKGSQYF